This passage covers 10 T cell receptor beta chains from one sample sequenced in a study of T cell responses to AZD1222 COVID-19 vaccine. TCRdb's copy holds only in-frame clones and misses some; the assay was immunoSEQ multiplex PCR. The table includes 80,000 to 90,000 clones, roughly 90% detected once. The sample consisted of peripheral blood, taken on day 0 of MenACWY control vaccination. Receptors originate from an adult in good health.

DNA for the CDR3: TGTGCCAGCAGTTTCCTGGGGGCTTTCTACGAGCAGTACTTC. It translates to CASSFLGAFYEQYF. V gene TRBV28 combines with J gene TRBJ2-7; D perhaps matches TRBD1 (6 bases). Trimming removed 3 bases at V and 3 bases at J, with 12 bases between. The CDR3 is 14 amino acids. From germline, CDR1 is MDHEN and CDR2 SYDVKM. The variable domain in full, with the rest retrieved from reference TRBV28 and TRBJ2-7, is DVKVTQSSRYLVKRTGEKVFLECVQDMDHENMFWYRQDPGLGLRLIYFSYDVKMKEKGDIPEGYSVSREKKERFSLILESASTNQTSMYLCASSFLGAFYEQYFGPGTRLTVT.

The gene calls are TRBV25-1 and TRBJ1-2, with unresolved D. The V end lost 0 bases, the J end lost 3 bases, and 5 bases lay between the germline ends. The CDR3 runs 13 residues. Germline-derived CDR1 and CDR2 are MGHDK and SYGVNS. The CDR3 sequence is CASSEYLHYGYTF. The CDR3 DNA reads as TGTGCCAGCAGTGAATATCTACACTATGGCTACACCTTC.

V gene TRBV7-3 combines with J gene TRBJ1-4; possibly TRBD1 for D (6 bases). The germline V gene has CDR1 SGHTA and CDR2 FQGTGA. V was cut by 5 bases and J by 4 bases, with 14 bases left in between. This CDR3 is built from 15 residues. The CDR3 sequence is CASSKTGQYNEKLFF. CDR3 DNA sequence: TGTGCCAGCAGCAAGACCGGACAGTATAATGAAAAACTGTTTTTT.

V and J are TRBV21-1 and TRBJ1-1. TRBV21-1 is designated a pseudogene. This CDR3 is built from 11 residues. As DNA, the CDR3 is TGTGCCAGCGGCCGAGGGATTGAAGCTTTCTTT. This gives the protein CASGRGIEAFF.

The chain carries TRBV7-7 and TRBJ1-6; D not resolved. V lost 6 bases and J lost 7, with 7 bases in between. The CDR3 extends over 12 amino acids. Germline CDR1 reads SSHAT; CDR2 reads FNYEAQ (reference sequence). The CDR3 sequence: CASSFLNSPLHF. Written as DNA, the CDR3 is TGTGCCAGCAGTTTTTTAAATTCACCCCTCCACTTT.

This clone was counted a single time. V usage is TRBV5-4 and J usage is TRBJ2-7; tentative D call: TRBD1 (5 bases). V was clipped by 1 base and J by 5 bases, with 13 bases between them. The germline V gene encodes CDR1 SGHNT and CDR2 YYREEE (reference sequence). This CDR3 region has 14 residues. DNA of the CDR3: TGTGCCAGCAGCTTGCAGGGATTTTGGAACGAGCAGTACTTC. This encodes CASSLQGFWNEQYF.

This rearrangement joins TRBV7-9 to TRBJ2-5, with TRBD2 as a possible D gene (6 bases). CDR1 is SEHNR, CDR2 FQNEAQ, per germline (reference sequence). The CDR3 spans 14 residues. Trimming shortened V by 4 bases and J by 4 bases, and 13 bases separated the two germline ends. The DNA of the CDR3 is TGTGCCAGCAGCTGGGGACTGGGCAGAGAGACCCAGTACTTC. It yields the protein CASSWGLGRETQYF.

The CDR3 sequence: CASSSNREGTDTQYF. The CDR3 region has the DNA TGTGCCAGCAGCTCAAACAGGGAAGGCACAGATACGCAGTATTTT. This rearrangement joins TRBV7-3 to TRBJ2-3; D possibly corresponds to TRBD1 (6 bases). With 4 bases removed from V and 1 base from J, the gap between germline ends came to 12 bases. The CDR3 totals 15 residues. The germline gives CDR1 SGHTA, CDR2 FQGTGA.

The CDR3 DNA follows: TGTGCCAGCAGTCCCAGGGAGGTTAACTATGGCTACACCTTC. Its protein is CASSPREVNYGYTF. V is TRBV28 and J is TRBJ1-2; TRBD1 might be the D (5 bases). The CDR3 runs to 14 residues. Trimming shortened V by 5 bases and J by 1 base, and 11 bases separated the two germline ends. The germline V gene has CDR1 MDHEN and CDR2 SYDVKM.

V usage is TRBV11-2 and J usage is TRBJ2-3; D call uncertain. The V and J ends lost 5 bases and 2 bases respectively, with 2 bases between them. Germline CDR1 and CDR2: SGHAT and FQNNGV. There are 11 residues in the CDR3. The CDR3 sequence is CASSPTDTQYF. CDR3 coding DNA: TGTGCCAGCAGCCCCACAGATACGCAGTATTTT.